The sample holds a few counts of the clone carrying this T cell receptor beta chain. The antigen remains undetermined. Expressed TCRB transcripts were sequenced, since all the RNA that had been isolated was reverse transcribed. This table comes from immunoSEQ multiplex PCR, and its TCRdb copy is limited to in-frame clones, with some not included. Here the sample spans around 260,000 clones, approximately 20% being singletons. CD4+ naive, central memory, regulatory and stem cell-like memory subsets were isolated by sorting on CD45RO/CCR7/CD25/CD127/CD95/CD27. The CDR3 length is 13 residues. The ends lost 5 bases at V and 8 bases at J; junction bases unmatched: 2. Germline V gives CDR1 SGHVS, CDR2 FQNEAQ. This record belongs to a study of beta chain features in type 1 diabetes. Study-wide background: When patients were set against healthy donors, age, gender and cell yields were similar. Examination spanned around 110 million sorted cells from all samples.

Overall study results and limits: HLA effects on TCRB rearrangement stayed unresolved here. All four CD4+ subsets from Type 1 diabetes patients carried moderately but significantly shorter TCRB CDR3s.

The sequence came from a woman aged 40 to 50 with type 1 diabetes. Specimen: naive CD4+ T cells from blood. The chain couples TRBV7-8 to TRBJ2-1, with 11 bases aligning to TRBD1. CDR3 loop: CASSPDRGHEQFF. CDR3 nucleotides: TGTGCCAGCAGCCCGGACAGGGGGCATGAGCAGTTCTTC.